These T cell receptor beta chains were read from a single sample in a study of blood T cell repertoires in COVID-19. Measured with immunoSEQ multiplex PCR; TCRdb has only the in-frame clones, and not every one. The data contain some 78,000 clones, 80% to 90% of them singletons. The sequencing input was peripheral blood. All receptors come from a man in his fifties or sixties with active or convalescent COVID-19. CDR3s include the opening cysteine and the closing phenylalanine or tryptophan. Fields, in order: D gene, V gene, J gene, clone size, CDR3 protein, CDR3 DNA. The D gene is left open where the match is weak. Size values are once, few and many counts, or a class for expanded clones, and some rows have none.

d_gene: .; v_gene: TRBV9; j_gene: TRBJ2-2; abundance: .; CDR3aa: CASSVAGRLAGELFF; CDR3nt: TGTGCCAGCAGCGTAGCGGGGAGGCTAGCCGGGGAGCTGTTTTTT
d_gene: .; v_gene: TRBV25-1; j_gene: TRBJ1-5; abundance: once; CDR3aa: CASRGHGEGNQPQHF; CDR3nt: TGTGCCAGCAGGGGACACGGAGAAGGCAATCAGCCCCAGCATTTT
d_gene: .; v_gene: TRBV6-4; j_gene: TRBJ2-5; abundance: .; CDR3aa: CASSQTGGETQYF; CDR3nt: TGTGCCAGCAGTCAAACGGGTGGGGAGACCCAGTACTTC
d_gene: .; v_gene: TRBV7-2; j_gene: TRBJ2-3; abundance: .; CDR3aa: CASSPDFIRTDTQYF; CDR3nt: TGTGCCAGCAGCCCGGACTTCATACGTACAGATACGCAGTATTTT
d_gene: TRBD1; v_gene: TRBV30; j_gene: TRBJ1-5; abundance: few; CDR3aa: CAWSPGGGQPQHF; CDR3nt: TGTGCCTGGAGCCCAGGGGGCGGCCAGCCCCAGCATTTT
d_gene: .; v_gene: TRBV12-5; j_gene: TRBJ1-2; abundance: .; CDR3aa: CASGNQGFGGGYTF; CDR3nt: TGTGCTAGTGGTAACCAGGGGTTCGGTGGTGGCTACACCTTC
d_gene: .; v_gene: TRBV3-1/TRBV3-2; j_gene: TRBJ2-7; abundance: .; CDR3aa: CASSQASSEQYF; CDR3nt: TGTGCCAGCAGCCAAGCTAGTTCCGAGCAGTACTTC
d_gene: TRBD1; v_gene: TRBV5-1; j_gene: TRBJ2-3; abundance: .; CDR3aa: CASSLGVAGGIEDTQYF; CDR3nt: TGCGCCAGCAGCTTGGGAGTGGCAGGGGGTATAGAAGATACGCAGTATTTT
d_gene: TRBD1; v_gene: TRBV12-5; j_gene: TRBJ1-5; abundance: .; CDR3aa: CASGPGQGAYSNQPQHF; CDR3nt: TGTGCTAGTGGTCCCGGACAGGGAGCCTATAGCAATCAGCCCCAGCATTTT
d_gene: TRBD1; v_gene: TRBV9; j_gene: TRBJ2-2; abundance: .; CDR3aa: CASSVDPGQRNTGELFF; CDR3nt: TGTGCCAGCAGCGTAGATCCGGGACAGAGGAACACCGGGGAGCTGTTTTTT